This entry features one T cell receptor (beta chain) sequence. Its antigen is unknown. Per-nucleotide qualities are absent, and no much larger clonotype sits a single base away. Collaborating institutions collected whole blood in K2EDTA tubes following their own protocols. For TCRbeta analysis, collaborators shipped samples as frozen whole blood, isolated PBMCs, or DNA extracted from either of those sample types. The immunoSEQ Assay, a bias-controlled multiplex PCR, was used to amplify TCRbeta CDR3 regions from genomic DNA. Turning to the authors' computational methods: The number of nucleated cells in each sample was estimated by amplification of reference gene primers within the assay. To quantify the absolute abundance of each unique TCRbeta CDR3 rearrangement, sequence reads were collapsed and filtered. For each sample, productive Simpson clonality was calculated as the square root of Simpson's diversity index over productive rearrangements. The immuneACCESS repertoire file appears here via TCRdb, limited to in-frame rearrangements. These files lack a portion of the clones; in checked studies, under half of the deficit traces to unresolved V genes, and the cause of the others is not known. The V and J calls and clone size come from that table; D and trimming were worked out from the DNA. The sample records 90,000 to 120,000 clones, about 91% of which are singletons. The ten top clones hold approximately 6.2% of the sample.

The data were obtained in a study of blood T cell repertoires in COVID-19 (dated by TCRdb to 2019 to 2021). Regarding the complete study: Collaborator samples came from the United States, Italy and Spain and covered acute and convalescent phases of COVID-19. The material from the prospective study consisted of cDNA or gDNA derived from T cells, B-cell-depleted T cells, or PBMCs. Deeply sampled blood TCRbeta repertoires from subjects exposed to, actively infected with, or recovered from COVID-19 were included in the dataset. The repertoires were made available in a free public database intended to serve as a resource for research on the immune response to SARS-CoV-2. The samples were drawn from two sources: the first 160 participants of the ongoing ImmuneRACE study, and 1,000 to 1,500 subjects contributed by 6 global collaborators. Nearly every sample came with metadata listing a de-identified subject ID, COVID-19 status, age in years and sex. HLA class I and class II types, where available, came from metadata supplied by the sample provider rather than from assay-based typing.

General findings and caveats noted by the study authors: Clinical and demographic metadata were provided uncurated, with the amount varying by source and participant.

The germline V gene (reference sequence) gives CDR1 as LNHDA and CDR2 as SQIVND. The CDR3, from cysteine to phenylalanine, totals 16 residues. Only CDR3 DNA remains: 48 bases, in frame from the first base. The germline V end is reduced by 2 bases and the J end by 9 bases; junction bases left unmatched: 9. This receptor was obtained from a man in his fifties with active or convalescent COVID-19. The sample was peripheral blood. This sequence uses TRBV19 and TRBJ1-6; 8 of the junction bases match TRBD1. At the DNA level, the sequence is TGTGCCAGTAGTATATCCCCCGACAGGGGCGGTTCACCCCTCCACTTT. This sequence encodes CASSISPDRGGSPLHF.